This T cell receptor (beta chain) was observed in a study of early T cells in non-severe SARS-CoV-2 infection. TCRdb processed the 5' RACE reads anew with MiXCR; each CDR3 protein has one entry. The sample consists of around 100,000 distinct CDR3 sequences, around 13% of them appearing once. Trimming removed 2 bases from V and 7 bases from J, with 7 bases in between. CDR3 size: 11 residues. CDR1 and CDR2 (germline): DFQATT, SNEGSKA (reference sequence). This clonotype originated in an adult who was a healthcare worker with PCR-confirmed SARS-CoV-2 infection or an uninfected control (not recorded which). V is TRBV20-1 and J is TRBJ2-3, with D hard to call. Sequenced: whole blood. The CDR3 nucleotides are TGCAGTGCTAGATCGCGGAATACGCAGTATTTT. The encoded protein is CSARSRNTQYF.